Listed here are 28 T cell receptor beta chains from one sample, sequenced in a study of blood T cell repertoires in COVID-19. Using immunoSEQ multiplex PCR, the repertoire was profiled, and TCRdb retains in-frame clones only, with some absent. This sample has almost 250,000 clones, with 85% found just once. Sequences were obtained from PBMCs or T cells enriched from blood (not recorded which). The source is a woman aged 45-65 years with acute COVID-19.

The count of this clone is one. CDR3 loop: CASSSTSGGYEQYF. In DNA, the CDR3 is TGTGCCAGCAGTTCGACTAGCGGGGGCTACGAGCAGTACTTC. The chain joins TRBV6-2 or TRBV6-3 to TRBJ2-7; TRBD2 matches 12 bases. Germline CDR1 and CDR2: MNHEY and SVGEGT. This CDR3 is 14 amino acids long. J gave up 3 bases and V 4 bases, and 1 base lay outside the gene matches.

J is TRBJ1-1 and V is TRBV27, with 8 bases that match TRBD1. The trim removed 6 bases at V and 4 bases at J, leaving 1 base unmatched. The CDR3 has 12 amino acids. Germline V CDR1 and CDR2: MNHEY, SMNVEV (reference sequence). The CDR3 region is CASSTGGTEAFF. The CDR3 nucleotides read TGTGCCAGCAGCACAGGGGGCACTGAAGCTTTCTTT.

The chain is built from TRBV9 and TRBJ1-4; a weak D match, TRBD1 (5 bases). Germline values: CDR1 SGDLS, CDR2 YYNGEE. Trimming took 0 bases from V and 7 from J, leaving 10 bases between them. CDR3 length: 14 residues. In nucleotides, the CDR3 is TGTGCCAGCAGCGTAGACGGGGGAGGTGAAAAACTGTTTTTT. Translating gives CASSVDGGGEKLFF. Full variable domain (remainder filled in from reference TRBV9 and TRBJ1-4): DSGVTQTPKHLITATGQRVTLRCSPRSGDLSVYWYQQSLDQGLQFLIQYYNGEERAKGNILERFSAQQFPDLHSELNLSSLELGDSALYFCASSVDGGGEKLFFGSGTQLSVL.

The V gene is TRBV2, the J gene TRBJ1-5, with D maybe TRBD1 (5 bases). The length of the CDR3 is 15 residues. Trimming took off 4 bases at V and 4 bases at J, with 14 bases between the two ends. Germline CDR1 reads SNHLY; CDR2 reads FYNNEI. The CDR3 region has the DNA TGTGCCAGCAGTGGACCGGGACGGGAGAATCAGCCCCAGCATTTT. Amino acid sequence: CASSGPGRENQPQHF. Full variable domain (missing parts from reference TRBV2 and TRBJ1-5): EPEVTQTPSHQVTQMGQEVILRCVPISNHLYFYWYRQILGQKVEFLVSFYNNEISEKSEIFDDQFSVERPDGSNFTLKIRSTKLEDSAMYFCASSGPGRENQPQHFGDGTRLSIL.

The rearrangement links TRBV6-5 to TRBJ2-7; 11 bases line up with TRBD2. Trimming took 6 bases from V and 5 from J; bases not matched to a gene: 9. This CDR3 is built from 15 residues. The germline V gene has CDR1 MNHEY and CDR2 SVGAGI. CDR3 DNA: TGTGCCAGCAGGTTACTAGCGGGAGACAGCGACGAGCAGTACTTC. This codes for CASRLLAGDSDEQYF.

The V call is TRBV5-1, the J call TRBJ1-5; D call uncertain. Trimming removed 0 bases from V and 5 bases from J, with 12 bases in between. Germline V gives CDR1 SGHRS, CDR2 YFSETQ. This CDR3 is 15 amino acids long. CDR3 loop: CASSLGDRFDQPQHF. DNA for the CDR3: TGCGCCAGCAGCTTGGGAGATCGATTTGATCAGCCCCAGCATTTT.

V usage is TRBV7-2 and J usage is TRBJ2-7, with 10 bases fitting TRBD1. CDR1 is SGHTA, CDR2 FQGNSA, per germline. The CDR3 contains 16 residues. V was clipped by 1 base and J by 5 bases; unmatched bases: 8. In DNA, the CDR3 is TGTGCCAGCAGCTTAGTGCTGCGACAGGGGGCTGACGAGCAGTACTTC. Its protein is CASSLVLRQGADEQYF.

The chain links TRBV18 to TRBJ1-1; no firm D call. Germline lookup yields CDR1 KGHSH and CDR2 LQKENI. The CDR3 loop spans 14 amino acids. Trimming removed 1 base from V and 1 base from J, with 7 bases in between. The CDR3 reads CASSPQTGNTEAFF. CDR3 coding DNA: TGTGCCAGCTCACCACAGACGGGGAACACTGAAGCTTTCTTT.

Notes on this clone: Other DNA variants within this sample encode the same CDR3. The chain joins TRBV18 to TRBJ1-1; D is perhaps TRBD1 (5 bases). The V end was cut by 3 bases, the J end by 3 bases, with 11 bases between. The CDR3 contains 14 residues. The germline CDR1 and CDR2 sequences are KGHSH and LQKENI. The CDR3 nucleotides are TGTGCCAGCTCACCCACGCAGGGTGACACTGAAGCTTTCTTT. Protein product: CASSPTQGDTEAFF.

This chain uses TRBV28 with TRBJ2-5, with 10 bases aligning to TRBD1. This CDR3 is 15 amino acids long. Germline values: CDR1 MDHEN, CDR2 SYDVKM. J lost 2 bases, V lost 6 bases, and 6 bases had no gene match. The CDR3 region is CASRGGQGIQETQYF. In DNA, the CDR3 is TGTGCCAGCAGGGGGGGACAGGGGATACAAGAGACCCAGTACTTC.

The gene calls are TRBV10-3 and TRBJ1-2; a possible D gene is TRBD1 (5 bases). V was pared by 0 bases and J by 7 bases, with 12 bases between. Per the germline V gene, CDR1 is ENHRY and CDR2 is SYGVKD. The CDR3 loop spans 14 amino acids. CDR3 DNA: TGTGCCATCAGTGAGTCTGGAGGGGCGGGTGGCTACACCTTC. It codes for CAISESGGAGGYTF.

The chain combines TRBV5-6 with TRBJ2-3; 8 bases are shared with TRBD2. The junction had 9 bases not matched to a gene; V was cut back by 4 bases and J by 2 bases. The CDR3 has 16 amino acids. CDR1 SGHDT and CDR2 YYEEEE come from the germline V gene. The CDR3 DNA reads as TGTGCCAGCAGCCGAACCTTAGCGGGGTACACAGATACGCAGTATTTT. Translated, it gives CASSRTLAGYTDTQYF.

This clone came up a few times. J is TRBJ1-2 and V is TRBV12-3 or TRBV12-4; D might be TRBD1 (6 bases). This CDR3 has 13 residues. Trimming pared 5 bases from V and 4 bases from J, leaving 11 bases between. CDR3 sequence reads: CASSADSIYGYTF. The CDR3 DNA follows: TGTGCCAGCAGTGCGGACAGTATCTATGGCTACACCTTC.

The genes are TRBV12-5 and TRBJ2-3, with TRBD1 matching 7 bases. Germline-derived CDR1 and CDR2 are LGHNT and FRNRAP. V trimming: 5 bases; J trimming: 2 bases; junction bases outside the gene matches: 4. The length of the CDR3 is 14 residues. Here the CDR3 reads CASGLGQTTDTQYF. CDR3 bases: TGTGCTAGTGGTCTGGGACAGACCACAGATACGCAGTATTTT.

This clone showed up just once. This chain's CDR3 is CASSSGQGNYEQYF. The CDR3 DNA reads as TGCGCCAGCAGCTCTGGACAGGGGAACTACGAGCAGTACTTC. The chain combines TRBV5-1 with TRBJ2-7; 9 positions agree with TRBD1. Germline assignment: CDR1 SGHRS and CDR2 YFSETQ. The CDR3 totals 14 residues. Trimming cost V 3 bases and J 3 bases; bases outside gene matches: 4.

The gene calls are TRBV18 and TRBJ1-4, with D tentatively TRBD1 (6 bases). The CDR3 is 16 amino acids. V was cut by 0 bases and J by 3 bases, with 11 bases left in between. The germline gives CDR1 KGHSH, CDR2 LQKENI. The CDR3 is CASSPPPGHANEKLFF. Here the CDR3 DNA reads TGTGCCAGCTCACCACCTCCGGGACATGCTAATGAAAAACTGTTTTTT.

The chain has TRBV7-9 and TRBJ2-1; a possible D gene is TRBD1 (6 bases). Trimming removed 11 bases from V and 5 bases from J, with 19 bases in between. The CDR3 runs to 14 residues. CDR1 and CDR2 from the germline V gene are SEHNR and FQNEAQ (reference sequence). CDR3 residues: CAGSDTGRDNEQFF. CDR3 coding DNA: TGTGCCGGCTCTGACACAGGGCGCGACAATGAGCAGTTCTTC. Drawing the rest from reference TRBV7-9 and TRBJ2-1, the complete variable domain is DTGVSQNPRHKITKRGQNVTFRCDPISEHNRLYWYRQTLGQGPEFLTYFQNEAQLEKSRLLSDRFSAERPKGSFSTLEIQRTEQGDSAMYLCAGSDTGRDNEQFFGPGTRLTVL.

V is TRBV21-1 and J is TRBJ1-5; TRBD1, as called in the table, went unchecked against the DNA. TRBV21-1 is annotated as a pseudogene. The CDR3 length is 15 residues. In nucleotides, the CDR3 is TGTGCCAGCAGCCAAATTCAGGCAGGGTGTCAGCCCCAGCATTTT. Translation: CASSQIQAGCQPQHF.

The chain is built from TRBV6-2 or TRBV6-3 and TRBJ1-1; 7 nucleotides align to TRBD1. The CDR3 consists of 18 residues. Per the germline V gene, CDR1 is MNHEY and CDR2 is SVGEGT. The J segment lost 4 bases and the V segment lost 5 bases, leaving 19 bases of the junction unmatched. The CDR3 DNA sequence: TGTGCCAGCAGTGCCGGGACAGCGACCTCCCTCGGGATCACTGAAGCTTTCTTT. Translating gives CASSAGTATSLGITEAFF.

The genes are TRBV3-1 (or the pseudogene TRBV3-2) and TRBJ2-7; D ambiguous. In germline, CDR1 is LGHDT, CDR2 YNNKEL (reference sequence). The CDR3 totals 15 residues. The V end lost 5 bases, the J end lost 0 bases, and 14 bases lay between the germline ends. The DNA of the CDR3 is TGTGCCAGCAGCTCTGTCAGTCCTAGCTCCTACGAGCAGTACTTC. This encodes CASSSVSPSSYEQYF.

The chain recombines TRBV30 with TRBJ2-7, with D hard to call. There are 11 residues in the CDR3. Per the germline V gene, CDR1 is GTSNPN and CDR2 is SVGIG (reference sequence). Trimming shortened V by 4 bases and J by 3 bases, and 7 bases separated the two germline ends. The CDR3 nucleotides read TGTGCCTGGACCGATAGCTACGAGCAGTACTTC. It encodes CAWTDSYEQYF. Using reference TRBV30 and TRBJ2-7 for the parts outside the CDR3, the full variable domain is SQTIHQWPATLVQPVGSPLSLECTVEGTSNPNLYWYRQAAGRGLQLLFYSVGIGQISSEVPQNLSASRPQDRQFILSSKKLLLSDSGFYLCAWTDSYEQYFGPGTRLTVT.

The V and J genes are TRBV5-5 and TRBJ2-7; 8 positions match TRBD1. J lost 0 bases, V lost 3 bases, and 2 bases had no gene match. Germline V gives CDR1 SGHKS, CDR2 YYEKEE (reference sequence). This CDR3 comprises 14 residues. In DNA, the CDR3 is TGTGCCAGCAGCTACAGGGGGATCTCCTACGAGCAGTACTTC. Protein: CASSYRGISYEQYF.

The chain has TRBV6-5 and TRBJ1-1; 8 positions match TRBD1. The CDR3 extends over 12 amino acids. Losses at the gene ends were 4 bases for V and 11 bases for J; bases not matched to a gene: 6. Germline CDR1 and CDR2: MNHEY and SVGAGI. CDR3 in amino acids: CASSFRQGRAFF. The CDR3 DNA sequence: TGTGCCAGCAGTTTCAGACAGGGGAGGGCTTTCTTT.

V gene TRBV4-3 combines with J gene TRBJ2-1; TRBD2 might be the D (6 bases). Germline loops: CDR1 LGHNA, CDR2 YSLEER. The CDR3 runs to 13 residues. Trimming took 1 base from V and 14 from J, leaving 15 bases between them. The CDR3 region is CASSQVEGGGKFF. DNA for the CDR3: TGCGCCAGCAGCCAAGTCGAGGGCGGCGGGAAGTTCTTC.

As for this clone: Relative to the germline gene, one junction end is altered; a read error may explain this. J is TRBJ1-4 and V is TRBV7-7, with D possibly TRBD1 on 6 matching bases. The germline gives CDR1 SSHAT, CDR2 FNYEAQ (reference sequence). The CDR3 is 16 amino acids. In nucleotides, the CDR3 is TGTGCTAGCAGCTCGCCTAAACAGGGTTGGGGTGAAAAACTGTTTTTT. It translates to CASSSPKQGWGEKLFF.

This clone came up many times. This rearrangement joins TRBV6-5 to TRBJ1-1; perhaps TRBD1 as D (5 bases). Between the trimmed V and J ends, which lost 8 bases and 5 bases, there was a span of 18 bases. The V gene's germline CDR1 is MNHEY and CDR2 SVGAGI. This CDR3 contains 14 residues. This CDR3 reads CASVAIYGGTEAFF. DNA for the CDR3: TGTGCCAGCGTGGCCATTTATGGGGGGACTGAAGCTTTCTTT.

This clone was observed a few times. This sequence joins TRBV12-3 or TRBV12-4 and TRBJ2-1, with D possibly TRBD2 on 6 matching bases. The V and J ends lost 6 bases and 9 bases respectively, with 12 bases between them. The CDR3 runs to 12 residues. The CDR3, as DNA: TGTGCCAGCAGAGAACTAGCTGGTGAGCAGTTCTTC. Residues: CASRELAGEQFF.

The chain links TRBV10-3 to TRBJ2-2, with TRBD2 matching over 7 bases. Germline CDR1 reads ENHRY; CDR2 reads SYGVKD. Losses at the gene ends were 3 bases for V and 5 bases for J; bases not matched to a gene: 0. The CDR3 is made up of 13 amino acids. CDR3 amino acids: CAISDGGTGELFF. The CDR3, as DNA: TGTGCCATCAGTGACGGGGGGACCGGGGAGCTGTTTTTT.